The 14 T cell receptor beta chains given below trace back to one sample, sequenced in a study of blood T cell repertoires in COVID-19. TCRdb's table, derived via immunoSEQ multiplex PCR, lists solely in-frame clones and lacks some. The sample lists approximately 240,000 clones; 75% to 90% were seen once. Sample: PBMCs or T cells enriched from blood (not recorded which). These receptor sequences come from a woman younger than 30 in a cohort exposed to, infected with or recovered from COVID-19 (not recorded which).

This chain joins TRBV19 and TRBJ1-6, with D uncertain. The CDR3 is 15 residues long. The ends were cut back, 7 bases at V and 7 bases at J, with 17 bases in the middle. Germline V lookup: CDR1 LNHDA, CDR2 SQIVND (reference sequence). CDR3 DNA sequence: TGTGCCAGTATTGGCCGAGGACTCAGAAATTCACCCCTCCACTTT. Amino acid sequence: CASIGRGLRNSPLHF. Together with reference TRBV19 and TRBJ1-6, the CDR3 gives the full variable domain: DGGITQSPKYLFRKEGQNVTLSCEQNLNHDAMYWYRQDPGQGLRLIYYSQIVNDFQKGDIAEGYSVSREKKESFPLTVTSAQKNPTAFYLCASIGRGLRNSPLHFGNGTRLTVT.

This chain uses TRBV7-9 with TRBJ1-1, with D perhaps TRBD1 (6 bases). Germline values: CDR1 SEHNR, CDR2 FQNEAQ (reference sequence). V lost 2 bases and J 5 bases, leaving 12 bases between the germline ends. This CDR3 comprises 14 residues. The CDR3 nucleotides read TGTGCCAGCAGCTTACAGGGGCAGGGAACTGAAGCTTTCTTT. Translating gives CASSLQGQGTEAFF.

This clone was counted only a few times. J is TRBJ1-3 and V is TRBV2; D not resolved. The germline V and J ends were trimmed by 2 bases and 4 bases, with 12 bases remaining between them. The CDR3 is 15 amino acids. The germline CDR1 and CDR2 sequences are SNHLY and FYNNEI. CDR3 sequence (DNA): TGTGCCAGCAGTGAAAGCGACGGAGCGGGAAACACCATATATTTT. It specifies CASSESDGAGNTIYF.

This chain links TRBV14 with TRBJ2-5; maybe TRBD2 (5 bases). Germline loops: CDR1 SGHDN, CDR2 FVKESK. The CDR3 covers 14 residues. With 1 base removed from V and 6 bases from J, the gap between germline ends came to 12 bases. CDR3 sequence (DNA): TGTGCCAGCAGCCAAGTTCCGGGGAGAAAGACCCAGTACTTC. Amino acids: CASSQVPGRKTQYF.

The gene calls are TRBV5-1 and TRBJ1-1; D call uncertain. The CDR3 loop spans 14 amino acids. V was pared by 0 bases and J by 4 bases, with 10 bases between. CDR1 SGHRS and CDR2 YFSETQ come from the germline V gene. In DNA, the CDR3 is TGCGCCAGCAGCTTGGGTACTCTTGGCACTGAAGCTTTCTTT. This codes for CASSLGTLGTEAFF.

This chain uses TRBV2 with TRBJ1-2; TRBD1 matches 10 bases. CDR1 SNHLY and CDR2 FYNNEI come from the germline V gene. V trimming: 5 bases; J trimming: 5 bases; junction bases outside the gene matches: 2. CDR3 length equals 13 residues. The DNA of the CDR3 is TGTGCCAGCAGTTGGACAGGGGGGTATGGCTACACCTTC. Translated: CASSWTGGYGYTF.

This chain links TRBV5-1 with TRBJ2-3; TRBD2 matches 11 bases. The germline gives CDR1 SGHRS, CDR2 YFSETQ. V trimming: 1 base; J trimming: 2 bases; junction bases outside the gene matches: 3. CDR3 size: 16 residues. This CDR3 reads CASSLTSGGYTDTQYF. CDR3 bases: TGCGCCAGCAGCTTGACTAGCGGGGGTTACACAGATACGCAGTATTTT.

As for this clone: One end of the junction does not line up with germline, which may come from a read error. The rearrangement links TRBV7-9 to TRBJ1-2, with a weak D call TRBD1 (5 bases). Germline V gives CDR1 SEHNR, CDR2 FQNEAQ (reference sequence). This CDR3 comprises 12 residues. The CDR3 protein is CASRAESYGYTF. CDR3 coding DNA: TGTGCTAGCAGGGCGGAGAGCTATGGCTACACCTTC.

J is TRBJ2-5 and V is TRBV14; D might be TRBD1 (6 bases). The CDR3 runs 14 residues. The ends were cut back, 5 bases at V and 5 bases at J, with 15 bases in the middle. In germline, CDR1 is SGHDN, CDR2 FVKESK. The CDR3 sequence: CASSSIQGRETQYF. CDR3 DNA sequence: TGTGCCAGCAGCTCAATACAGGGTAGGGAGACCCAGTACTTC. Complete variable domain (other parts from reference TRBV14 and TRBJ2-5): EAGVTQFPSHSVIEKGQTVTLRCDPISGHDNLYWYRRVMGKEIKFLLHFVKESKQDESGMPNNRFLAERTGGTYSTLKVQPAELEDSGVYFCASSSIQGRETQYFGPGTRLLVL.

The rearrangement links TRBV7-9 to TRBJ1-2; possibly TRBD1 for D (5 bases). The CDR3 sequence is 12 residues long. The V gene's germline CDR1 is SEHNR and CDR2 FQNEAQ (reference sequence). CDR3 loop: CAIGGREQALTF. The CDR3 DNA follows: TGTGCTATCGGGGGGAGAGAGCAGGCCCTCACCTTC.

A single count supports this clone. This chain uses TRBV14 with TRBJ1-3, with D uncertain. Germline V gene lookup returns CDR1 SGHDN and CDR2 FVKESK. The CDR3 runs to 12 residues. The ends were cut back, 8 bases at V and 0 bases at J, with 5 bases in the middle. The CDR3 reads CASSDSGNTIYF. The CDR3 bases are TGTGCCAGCTCAGACTCTGGAAACACCATATATTTT.

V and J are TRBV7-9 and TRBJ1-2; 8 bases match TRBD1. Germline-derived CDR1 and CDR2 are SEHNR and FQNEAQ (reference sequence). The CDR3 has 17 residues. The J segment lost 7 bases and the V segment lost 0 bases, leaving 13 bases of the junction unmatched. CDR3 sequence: CASSLALSGGVWSGYTF. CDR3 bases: TGTGCCAGCAGCTTAGCTTTGTCAGGGGGCGTCTGGAGTGGCTACACCTTC.

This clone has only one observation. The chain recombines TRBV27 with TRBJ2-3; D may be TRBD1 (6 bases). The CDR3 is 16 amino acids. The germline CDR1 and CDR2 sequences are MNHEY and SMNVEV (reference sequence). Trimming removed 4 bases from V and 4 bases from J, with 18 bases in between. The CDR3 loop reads CASSSGRDTLSDTQYF. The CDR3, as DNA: TGTGCCAGCAGTTCGGGCAGGGACACACTGTCAGATACGCAGTATTTT.

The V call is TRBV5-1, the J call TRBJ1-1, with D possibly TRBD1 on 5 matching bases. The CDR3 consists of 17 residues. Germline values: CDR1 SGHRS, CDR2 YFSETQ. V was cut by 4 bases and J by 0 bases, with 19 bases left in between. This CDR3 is CASSAQGQGSLNTEAFF. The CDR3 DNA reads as TGCGCCAGCAGCGCCCAGGGCCAGGGTAGCTTGAACACTGAAGCTTTCTTT.